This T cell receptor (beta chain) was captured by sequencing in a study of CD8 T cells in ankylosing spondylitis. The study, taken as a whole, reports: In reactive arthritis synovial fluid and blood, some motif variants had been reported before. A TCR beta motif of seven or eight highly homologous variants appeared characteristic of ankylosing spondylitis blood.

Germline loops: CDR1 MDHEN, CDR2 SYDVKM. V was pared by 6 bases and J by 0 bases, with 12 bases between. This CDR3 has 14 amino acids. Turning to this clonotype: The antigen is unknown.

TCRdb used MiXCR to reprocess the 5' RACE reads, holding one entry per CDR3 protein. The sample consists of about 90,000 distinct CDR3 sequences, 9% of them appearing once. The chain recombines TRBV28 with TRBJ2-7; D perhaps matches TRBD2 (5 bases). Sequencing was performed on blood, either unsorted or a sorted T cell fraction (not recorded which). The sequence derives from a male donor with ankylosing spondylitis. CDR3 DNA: TGTGCCAGCAGATCACGGAGGTACTCCTACGAGCAGTACTTC. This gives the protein CASRSRRYSYEQYF.